What follows are 25 T cell receptor beta chains derived from one specimen sequenced in a study of shared clonotypes between healthy human individuals. Data came from immunoSEQ multiplex PCR; TCRdb stores just in-frame clones and leaves some out. The sample records roughly 2,500,000 clones, 93% being singletons. Material for sequencing was naive CD4+ T cells from PBMCs. Noted subset: CD45RA+ positively selected. The receptors shown here come from a man between 18 and 35 years old in good health. Some clones in this sample may be carry-over from other donors' samples.

The V gene is TRBV6-1, the J gene TRBJ2-2; D remains unclear. The germline V gene encodes CDR1 MNHNS and CDR2 SASEGT. V shed 3 bases and J shed 0 bases, with 8 bases lying between them. The CDR3 is 15 residues long. CDR3 region: CASSERSANTGELFF. CDR3 bases: TGTGCCAGCAGTGAGAGGAGCGCGAACACCGGGGAGCTGTTTTTT.

The rearrangement uses TRBV10-3 and TRBJ1-1; D is unresolved. V was clipped by 6 bases and J by 4 bases, with 9 bases between them. CDR3 length: 12 amino acids. The germline V gene encodes CDR1 ENHRY and CDR2 SYGVKD. The CDR3 region is CAIRAGSTEAFF. The CDR3 DNA follows: TGTGCCATCAGGGCGGGGAGCACTGAAGCTTTCTTT.

The V gene is TRBV11-2, the J gene TRBJ2-7, with 11 bases matching TRBD2. Per germline, CDR1 SGHAT and CDR2 FQNNGV. CDR3 length equals 16 residues. V lost 0 bases and J lost 6; bases outside the gene matches: 7. The CDR3 bases are TGTGCCAGCAGCTTAGATTCAGGACTAGCGGGTGTCGAGCAGTACTTC. As protein: CASSLDSGLAGVEQYF.

In the case of this clone: The identical CDR3 is also encoded by other nucleotide sequences in the sample. The CDR3 nucleotides read TGCGCCAGCAGCCAAGGTCCGTCCTACAATGAGCAGTTCTTC. This sequence encodes CASSQGPSYNEQFF. This chain links TRBV4-1 with TRBJ2-1, with D hard to call. Germline V gene data show CDR1 as MGHRA and CDR2 as YSYEKL. The CDR3 has 14 residues. The ends were cut back, 1 base at V and 1 base at J, with 5 bases in the middle.

The V and J genes are TRBV9 and TRBJ1-1; D is ambiguous. The CDR3 runs to 15 residues. V gave up 4 bases and J gave up 0 bases, with 13 bases separating them. The germline CDR1 and CDR2 sequences are SGDLS and YYNGEE. The CDR3 DNA sequence: TGTGCCAGCAGCCCAAATGGTAGGGTGAACACTGAAGCTTTCTTT. Amino acid sequence: CASSPNGRVNTEAFF.

V gene TRBV28 combines with J gene TRBJ2-7; TRBD2 matches at 10 bases. Germline V gives CDR1 MDHEN, CDR2 SYDVKM. J lost 0 bases, V lost 8 bases, and 1 base had no gene match. The CDR3 loop spans 13 amino acids. CDR3 sequence reads: CASERGGSYEQYF. CDR3 nucleotides: TGTGCCAGCGAGCGGGGGGGCTCCTACGAGCAGTACTTC.

This clone has a handful of counts. The gene calls are TRBV5-1 and TRBJ1-1; no firm D call. Trimming shortened V by 6 bases and J by 4 bases, and 4 bases separated the two germline ends. CDR1 is SGHRS, CDR2 YFSETQ, per germline. The CDR3 consists of 10 residues. CDR3 sequence (DNA): TGCGCCAGCATGGGCACTGAAGCTTTCTTT. It yields the protein CASMGTEAFF.

This chain joins TRBV7-9 and TRBJ2-1; TRBD1 might be the D (6 bases). Trimming shortened V by 2 bases and J by 3 bases, and 14 bases separated the two germline ends. Per germline, CDR1 SEHNR and CDR2 FQNEAQ (reference sequence). The CDR3 contains 16 residues. CDR3 residues: CASSLYSGELYNEQFF. As DNA, the CDR3 is TGTGCCAGCAGCTTATACTCAGGGGAACTCTACAATGAGCAGTTCTTC.

This chain links TRBV9 with TRBJ2-1, with TRBD2 identical over 14 bases. V gave up 3 bases and J gave up 8 bases; unmatched junction bases: 7. Germline-derived CDR1 and CDR2 are SGDLS and YYNGEE. The CDR3 spans 16 residues. The CDR3 region has the DNA TGTGCCAGCAGCGCCTCCGGGACTAGCGGGAGTGATGAGCAGTTCTTC. Its protein product is CASSASGTSGSDEQFF. The variable domain in full, completed from reference TRBV9 and TRBJ2-1, reads DSGVTQTPKHLITATGQRVTLRCSPRSGDLSVYWYQQSLDQGLQFLIQYYNGEERAKGNILERFSAQQFPDLHSELNLSSLELGDSALYFCASSASGTSGSDEQFFGPGTRLTVL.

The chain carries TRBV2 and TRBJ1-1, with 10 bases aligning to TRBD1. V trimming: 7 bases; J trimming: 4 bases; junction bases outside the gene matches: 9. CDR3 size: 15 residues. The germline V gene encodes CDR1 SNHLY and CDR2 FYNNEI. This chain's CDR3 is CASTKTGGVSTEAFF. The DNA of the CDR3 is TGTGCCAGCACCAAGACAGGGGGCGTGAGCACTGAAGCTTTCTTT.

This chain connects TRBV7-9 to TRBJ2-5; TRBD2 aligns across 9 bases. V lost 5 bases to trimming and J lost 2 bases; unmatched junction nucleotides: 9. CDR1 and CDR2 (germline): SEHNR, FQNEAQ (reference sequence). The CDR3 sequence is 16 residues long. CDR3 loop: CASSPRLAETQETQYF. For the CDR3, the DNA is TGTGCCAGCAGCCCTCGACTAGCGGAGACACAAGAGACCCAGTACTTC.

This chain connects TRBV7-9 to TRBJ2-1; 12 bases match TRBD2. The trim removed 2 bases at V and 9 bases at J, leaving 2 bases unmatched. CDR1 is SEHNR, CDR2 FQNEAQ, per germline (reference sequence). This CDR3 spans 14 amino acids. Here the CDR3 DNA reads TGTGCCAGCAGCTTACTAGCGGGAGGGTTTGAGCAGTTCTTC. This gives the protein CASSLLAGGFEQFF.

The J gene is TRBJ1-1, the V gene TRBV6-1, with D maybe TRBD1 (5 bases). The CDR3 loop spans 13 amino acids. Germline CDR1 MNHNS, CDR2 SASEGT. V lost 6 bases to trimming and J lost 4 bases, with 12 bases between them. The CDR3: CASRPTAITEAFF. CDR3 DNA: TGTGCCAGCAGACCGACAGCAATCACTGAAGCTTTCTTT.

CDR3 loop: CASSLADEQFF. CDR3 nucleotides: TGTGCCAGCAGCTTGGCGGATGAGCAGTTCTTC. This rearrangement joins TRBV7-3 to TRBJ2-1; the D is unclear. CDR3 length: 11 amino acids. With 3 bases removed from V and 8 bases from J, the gap between germline ends came to 5 bases. The germline CDR1 and CDR2 sequences are SGHTA and FQGTGA.

The chain combines TRBV28 with TRBJ2-7; D not certain. Trimming pared 4 bases from V and 3 bases from J, leaving 13 bases between. The CDR3 length is 14 residues. Looked up from germline, CDR1 is MDHEN and CDR2 is SYDVKM. CDR3 DNA sequence: TGTGCCAGCAGTTCCCCGCTAAGAAACTACGAGCAGTACTTC. This translates into CASSSPLRNYEQYF.

The chain recombines TRBV7-2 with TRBJ2-1; 15 nucleotides match TRBD2. This CDR3 contains 16 residues. Trimming took 3 bases from V and 9 from J; bases not matched to a gene: 6. Germline V gene data show CDR1 as SGHTA and CDR2 as FQGNSA. CDR3 sequence reads: CASSFRTSGRAGEQFF. CDR3 nucleotides: TGTGCCAGCAGCTTCCGGACTAGCGGGAGGGCCGGTGAGCAGTTCTTC.

V and J are TRBV19 and TRBJ1-5, with D perhaps TRBD1 (5 bases). The V gene lost 4 bases and the J gene lost 5 bases, with 9 bases spanning the gap. This CDR3 contains 13 residues. Germline values: CDR1 LNHDA, CDR2 SQIVND (reference sequence). In nucleotides, the CDR3 is TGTGCCAGTAGTAAGGGGTTCGATCAGCCCCAGCATTTT. Translated, it gives CASSKGFDQPQHF. The entire variable domain, with the rest obtained from reference TRBV19 and TRBJ1-5, is as follows: DGGITQSPKYLFRKEGQNVTLSCEQNLNHDAMYWYRQDPGQGLRLIYYSQIVNDFQKGDIAEGYSVSREKKESFPLTVTSAQKNPTAFYLCASSKGFDQPQHFGDGTRLSIL.

The chain links TRBV11-2 to TRBJ2-3; no firm D call. Between the trimmed V and J ends, which lost 2 bases and 5 bases, there was a span of 11 bases. The CDR3 is 14 residues long. Germline V lookup: CDR1 SGHAT, CDR2 FQNNGV. The CDR3 bases are TGTGCCAGCAGCTTATCCCCGGGTGGAGATACGCAGTATTTT. It yields the protein CASSLSPGGDTQYF.

The chain carries TRBV7-9 and TRBJ2-3; 9 positions match TRBD2. The J segment lost 0 bases and the V segment lost 9 bases, leaving 7 bases of the junction unmatched. Germline V CDR1 and CDR2: SEHNR, FQNEAQ (reference sequence). The CDR3 loop spans 15 amino acids. CDR3 in amino acids: CASIRSGSSTDTQYF. CDR3 nucleotide sequence: TGTGCCAGTATACGTAGCGGGAGTAGCACAGATACGCAGTATTTT.

CDR3 DNA: TGTGCCAGCAGCCTAAGGACTAGCGCGAGGAATGAGCAGTTCTTC. The encoded protein is CASSLRTSARNEQFF. J is TRBJ2-1 and V is TRBV5-4, with TRBD2 identical over 9 bases. The CDR3 consists of 15 residues. Germline-derived CDR1 and CDR2 are SGHNT and YYREEE (reference sequence). V was clipped by 4 bases and J by 7 bases; unmatched bases: 9. The whole variable domain, remainder taken from reference TRBV5-4 and TRBJ2-1, is ETGVTQSPTHLIKTRGQQVTLRCSSQSGHNTVSWYQQALGQGPQFIFQYYREEENGRGNFPPRFSGLQFPNYSSELNVNALELDDSALYLCASSLRTSARNEQFFGPGTRLTVL.

The CDR3 region is CASSLGRGRGFHEQFF. CDR3 sequence (DNA): TGCGCCAGCAGCTTGGGGCGCGGGAGGGGGTTTCATGAGCAGTTCTTC. The chain combines TRBV5-1 with TRBJ2-1, with 9 bases lining up with TRBD2. The CDR3 has 16 amino acids. CDR1 and CDR2 from the germline V gene are SGHRS and YFSETQ. V lost 0 bases to trimming and J lost 8 bases; unmatched junction nucleotides: 9.

The V and J genes are TRBV7-8 and TRBJ1-2; D might be TRBD1 (5 bases). CDR3 length equals 13 residues. The V end was cut by 1 base, the J end by 4 bases, with 7 bases between. The V gene's germline CDR1 is SGHVS and CDR2 FQNEAQ. CDR3 sequence: CASSLVRAYGYTF. The DNA of the CDR3 is TGTGCCAGCAGCTTAGTCAGGGCCTATGGCTACACCTTC.

The chain joins TRBV27 to TRBJ1-3; 12 bases fit TRBD1. The CDR3 contains 18 residues. With V trimmed by 6 bases and J by 0 bases, 9 bases remained unmatched. Per germline, CDR1 MNHEY and CDR2 SMNVEV (reference sequence). CDR3: CASRPGTGGSPSGNTIYF. CDR3 nucleotide sequence: TGTGCCAGCAGGCCCGGGACAGGGGGCTCCCCCTCTGGAAACACCATATATTTT.

In the case of this clone: The same CDR3 also results from other DNA sequences found in this sample. This chain connects TRBV5-8 to TRBJ2-5; 13 positions agree with TRBD2. V was pared by 4 bases and J by 2 bases, with 2 bases of the junction left unmatched. The CDR3 totals 15 residues. CDR1 and CDR2 from the germline V gene are SGHTS and YDEGEE. CDR3 sequence reads: CASSLGLAGQETQYF. The CDR3 nucleotides are TGTGCCAGCAGCCTGGGACTAGCGGGACAAGAGACCCAGTACTTC.

The rearrangement links TRBV7-3 to TRBJ2-5; TRBD2 matches 8 bases. This CDR3 region has 16 residues. The V gene's germline CDR1 is SGHTA and CDR2 FQGTGA. After removal of 1 base from V and 2 bases from J, the junction contained 6 bases not matched to a gene. The CDR3 is CASSLNGASGQETQYF. As DNA, the CDR3 is TGTGCCAGCAGCTTAAACGGAGCTAGCGGGCAAGAGACCCAGTACTTC.